These 21 T cell receptor beta chains were all obtained from the same sample, sequenced in a study of beta chain features in type 1 diabetes. Every bit of the isolated RNA underwent reverse transcription, so sequencing read expressed TCRB transcripts. Sequencing used immunoSEQ multiplex PCR; TCRdb keeps in-frame clones, though not all of them. The sample shows some 640,000 clones, about 14% of them seen only once. The study's findings and limits: Type 1 diabetes patients had TCRB CDR3s that were shorter (moderately but significantly so) in all four CD4+ subsets.

The antigens of these receptors remain unknown. Source material: naive CD4+ T cells from blood. These receptor sequences come from a man aged 18 to 30 with type 1 diabetes.

A note on this clone: The sample has other DNA sequences that encode this CDR3 too. The chain links TRBV13 to TRBJ1-4, with no clear D. Trimming removed 2 bases from V and 5 bases from J, with 0 bases in between. CDR3 length: 11 amino acids. Germline lookup yields CDR1 PRHDT and CDR2 FYEKMQ (reference sequence). The CDR3 nucleotides are TGTGCCAGCAGCTTAAATGAAAAACTGTTTTTT. It codes for CASSLNEKLFF. The full variable domain, in which reference TRBV13 and TRBJ1-4 provide the parts outside the CDR3, is AAGVIQSPRHLIKEKRETATLKCYPIPRHDTVYWYQQGPGQDPQFLISFYEKMQSDKGSIPDRFSAQQFSDYHSELNMSSLELGDSALYFCASSLNEKLFFGSGTQLSVL.

The chain uses TRBV2 and TRBJ1-5; D remains ambiguous. This CDR3 is built from 20 residues. V lost 8 bases and J lost 0, with 29 bases in between. Germline CDR1 is SNHLY and CDR2 is FYNNEI. The DNA of the CDR3 is TGTGCCAGCGGGCACGGGGAAACCTTCCCTGGCATTCATAGCAATCAGCCCCAGCATTTT. Amino acids: CASGHGETFPGIHSNQPQHF.

The chain carries TRBV14 and TRBJ1-1; no definite D call. Trimming removed 4 bases from V and 0 bases from J, with 12 bases in between. The CDR3 is 15 residues long. CDR1 is SGHDN and CDR2 is FVKESK in the germline V gene. This CDR3 reads CASSPIGRLNTEAFF. The CDR3, as DNA: TGTGCCAGCAGCCCCATAGGACGGCTGAACACTGAAGCTTTCTTT.

The genes are TRBV7-2 and TRBJ2-7; the match to TRBD1 covers 8 bases. The CDR3 loop spans 14 amino acids. Germline lookup yields CDR1 SGHTA and CDR2 FQGNSA. V was clipped by 0 bases and J by 5 bases; unmatched bases: 3. The CDR3: CASSLARGLDEQYF. CDR3 bases: TGTGCCAGCAGCTTAGCCAGGGGGCTAGACGAGCAGTACTTC.

This clone came up a few times. J is TRBJ2-1 and V is TRBV9, with 8 positions matching TRBD2. CDR3 size: 15 residues. CDR1 is SGDLS and CDR2 is YYNGEE in the germline V gene. The V gene end was trimmed by 0 bases and the J gene end by 7 bases; junction bases not matched to a gene: 6. The CDR3 DNA sequence: TGTGCCAGCAGCGTAGAGGCGGGAGGCAGGAATGAGCAGTTCTTC. Translated, it gives CASSVEAGGRNEQFF.

In this sample, this clone turned up a few times. This chain joins TRBV5-1 and TRBJ1-4; no firm D call. The CDR3 sequence is 15 residues long. V was clipped by 5 bases and J by 0 bases, with 11 bases between them. CDR1 is SGHRS and CDR2 is YFSETQ in the germline V gene. CDR3 sequence: CASSYGTATNEKLFF. The CDR3 DNA is TGCGCCAGCAGTTATGGCACAGCAACTAATGAAAAACTGTTTTTT.

This clone turned up a few times. The rearrangement links TRBV6-5 to TRBJ1-5; possibly TRBD1 for D (6 bases). Trimming stripped 5 bases from V and 4 bases from J, with 15 bases between. The CDR3 contains 15 residues. CDR1 is MNHEY and CDR2 is SVGAGI in the germline V gene. CDR3 sequence (DNA): TGTGCCAGCAGTACACAGGGTCGGGGGAATCAGCCCCAGCATTTT. Its protein is CASSTQGRGNQPQHF.

This clone was counted between two and nine times. The chain employs TRBV30 and TRBJ2-7, with D unresolved. V was pared by 4 bases and J by 0 bases, with 13 bases between. Germline-derived CDR1 and CDR2 are GTSNPN and SVGIG (reference sequence). This CDR3 has 14 amino acids. CDR3 loop: CAWKYGPSSYEQYF. DNA of the CDR3: TGTGCCTGGAAATATGGCCCGAGCTCCTACGAGCAGTACTTC.

V and J are TRBV7-9 and TRBJ2-3; D is unclear. The germline V gene encodes CDR1 SEHNR and CDR2 FQNEAQ (reference sequence). The ends were cut back, 2 bases at V and 4 bases at J, with 4 bases in the middle. CDR3 size: 12 residues. The CDR3 loop reads CASSLLADTQYF. CDR3 bases: TGTGCCAGCAGCTTATTAGCAGATACGCAGTATTTT.

The genes are TRBV30 and TRBJ1-2; possibly TRBD1 for D (5 bases). The germline V and J ends were trimmed by 4 bases and 8 bases, with 17 bases remaining between them. The CDR3 has 13 amino acids. Germline-derived CDR1 and CDR2 are GTSNPN and SVGIG (reference sequence). For the CDR3, the DNA is TGTGCCTGGACCCCGGGGGGGACCTTGGGCTACACCTTC. Translation gives CAWTPGGTLGYTF.

The chain couples TRBV18 to TRBJ2-5; no firm D call. This CDR3 spans 16 amino acids. Trimming cost V 1 base and J 7 bases, with 19 bases left between them. The germline V gene has CDR1 KGHSH and CDR2 LQKENI. The CDR3 loop is CASSPHPGQLNVTQYF. The CDR3 DNA reads as TGTGCCAGCTCACCACATCCCGGCCAGCTAAACGTGACCCAGTACTTC.

This clone came up a few times. V is TRBV19 and J is TRBJ2-1, with D unclear. CDR1 is LNHDA, CDR2 SQIVND, per germline (reference sequence). Between the trimmed V and J ends, which lost 6 bases and 3 bases, there was a span of 6 bases. CDR3 length: 12 amino acids. This CDR3 is CASSTDYNEQFF. The DNA for the CDR3 is TGTGCCAGTAGCACCGACTACAATGAGCAGTTCTTC.

The gene calls are TRBV5-1 and TRBJ2-7; 7 bases are shared with TRBD2. Per the germline V gene, CDR1 is SGHRS and CDR2 is YFSETQ. The CDR3 is 15 amino acids. The junction had 6 bases not matched to a gene; V was cut back by 0 bases and J by 3 bases. In DNA form, the CDR3 reads TGCGCCAGCAGCTTGGAAGCGAGCGGGGTCTACGAGCAGTACTTC. Protein sequence: CASSLEASGVYEQYF.

The chain employs TRBV11-2 and TRBJ2-3; the D gene could be TRBD1 or TRBD2 (5 bases each). This CDR3 has 15 amino acids. Trimming removed 1 base at V and 4 bases at J, with 12 bases between. Germline CDR1 and CDR2: SGHAT and FQNNGV. CDR3 loop: CASSLAGDGADTQYF. DNA for the CDR3: TGTGCCAGCAGCTTAGCCGGGGACGGGGCAGATACGCAGTATTTT.

V and J are TRBV2 and TRBJ1-2; D ambiguous. Germline V gives CDR1 SNHLY, CDR2 FYNNEI. V was clipped by 7 bases and J by 7 bases, with 16 bases between them. This CDR3 has 13 residues. The DNA for the CDR3 is TGTGCCAGCATCTCGGCATCGTCCATTGGCTACACCTTC. This encodes CASISASSIGYTF.

This clone occurred a few times. V and J are TRBV9 and TRBJ2-5, with 7 nucleotides matching TRBD2. In germline, CDR1 is SGDLS, CDR2 YYNGEE. The CDR3 contains 16 residues. With V trimmed by 0 bases and J by 2 bases, 7 bases remained unmatched. CDR3 in DNA: TGTGCCAGCAGCGTAGGAGCGGGGTTAAAGCAAGAGACCCAGTACTTC. It codes for CASSVGAGLKQETQYF. The full variable domain, rest sourced from reference TRBV9 and TRBJ2-5, is DSGVTQTPKHLITATGQRVTLRCSPRSGDLSVYWYQQSLDQGLQFLIQYYNGEERAKGNILERFSAQQFPDLHSELNLSSLELGDSALYFCASSVGAGLKQETQYFGPGTRLLVL.

Turning to this clone: Other DNA sequences within the sample encode an identical CDR3. The V gene is TRBV20-1, the J gene TRBJ1-1; D is perhaps TRBD1 (5 bases). Trimming took off 6 bases at V and 4 bases at J, with 9 bases between the two ends. The germline V gene encodes CDR1 DFQATT and CDR2 SNEGSKA (reference sequence). The CDR3 contains 11 residues. The CDR3 coding sequence is TGCAGTGCCCGGGGCCCCACTGAAGCTTTCTTT. Translated, it gives CSARGPTEAFF.

The rearrangement uses TRBV2 and TRBJ2-1; weak D call: TRBD2 (6 bases). CDR1 and CDR2 from the germline V gene are SNHLY and FYNNEI. V was clipped by 1 base and J by 1 base, with 11 bases between them. The CDR3 covers 16 residues. The CDR3, as DNA: TGTGCCAGCAGTGAAGACTTACTAGCATCCTACAATGAGCAGTTCTTC. Protein: CASSEDLLASYNEQFF.

This clone was found once. The CDR3 loop is CASSGGTSSTDTQYF. The DNA of the CDR3 is TGTGCCAGCAGCGGAGGGACTAGCAGCACAGATACGCAGTATTTT. The rearrangement links TRBV5-4 to TRBJ2-3; 9 positions agree with TRBD2. J gave up 0 bases and V 4 bases, and 3 bases lay outside the gene matches. CDR1 and CDR2 from the germline V gene are SGHNT and YYREEE (reference sequence). The CDR3 has 15 amino acids. Based on the CDR3 plus reference TRBV5-4 and TRBJ2-3, the full variable domain is ETGVTQSPTHLIKTRGQQVTLRCSSQSGHNTVSWYQQALGQGPQFIFQYYREEENGRGNFPPRFSGLQFPNYSSELNVNALELDDSALYLCASSGGTSSTDTQYFGPGTRLTVL.

The chain couples TRBV27 to TRBJ1-5; 8 bases agree with TRBD1. The length of the CDR3 is 14 residues. V dropped 10 bases and J dropped 5; count of bases not matched to a gene: 10. The germline gives CDR1 MNHEY, CDR2 SMNVEV (reference sequence). DNA of the CDR3: TGTGCCACCGCCCCCGGACAGGGACATCAGCCCCAGCATTTT. As protein: CATAPGQGHQPQHF.

This clone was recorded a few times. V and J are TRBV5-8 and TRBJ1-4; D might be TRBD1 (5 bases). Germline CDR1 SGHTS, CDR2 YDEGEE. V shed 3 bases and J shed 2 bases, with 20 bases lying between them. This CDR3 is 18 amino acids long. This CDR3 is CASSSARDSSPTNEKLFF. In DNA, the CDR3 is TGTGCCAGCAGCTCCGCCAGAGACAGTTCTCCGACTAATGAAAAACTGTTTTTT.